This T cell receptor (beta chain) was documented in a study of blood T cell repertoires in COVID-19 (dated by TCRdb to the early 2020s). General notes on the study: Samples covering the acute and convalescent phases of COVID-19 were provided by collaborators in the United States, Italy and Spain. Subjects who had been exposed to COVID-19, were actively infected with it, or had recovered from it provided the deeply sampled blood TCRbeta repertoires that made up the dataset. The samples were drawn from two sources: the first 160 participants of the ongoing ImmuneRACE study, and 1,254 subjects contributed by 6 global collaborators. HLA class I and class II types, where available, came from metadata supplied by the sample provider rather than from assay-based typing. Sample metadata almost always included a de-identified subject ID, COVID-19 status, age in years and sex. The repertoires were released in a freely available public database intended as a resource for research on the immune response to SARS-CoV-2. The material from the prospective study consisted of cDNA or gDNA derived from T cells, B-cell-depleted T cells, or PBMCs. The research as a whole found: The quantity of clinical and demographic metadata differed by source and by participant and was supplied without curation.

The CDR3 runs 14 amino acids, cysteine and phenylalanine included. Solely the CDR3 DNA is kept, with 42 bases framed from the first base. As encoded in the germline V gene, CDR1 is MDHEN while CDR2 is SYDVKM. V was cut back by 3 bases and J by 5 bases, leaving a gap of 11 bases between them. In the case of this clone: The antigen it binds to is not known. No per-base quality is available; no much larger clone lies one base away.

At one collaborating source in Seattle, patients were enrolled during active infection and were followed longitudinally through the course of disease. Whole blood was collected in K2EDTA tubes by collaborating institutions according to the institutions' own protocols. For TCRbeta analysis, collaborators shipped samples as frozen whole blood, isolated PBMCs, or DNA extracted from either of those sample types. TCRbeta CDR3 regions were amplified from genomic DNA using the immunoSEQ Assay, a bias-controlled multiplex PCR. Concerning the study's data processing: The number of nucleated cells in each sample was estimated from the amplification of reference gene primers within the assay. To quantify the absolute abundance of each unique TCRbeta CDR3 rearrangement, sequence reads were collapsed and filtered. For each sample, productive Simpson clonality was calculated as the square root of Simpson's diversity index over productive rearrangements. As stored in TCRdb, this immuneACCESS dataset retains in-frame rearrangements with V and J assigned. A fraction of the clones does not appear; measured against another copy, unresolved V genes explain less than half of the discrepancy, and the remainder lacks a known reason. V and J calls and clone size are copied from that table; D and trimming were computed from the DNA. This sample holds 200,000 to 250,000 clones; around 86% were observed only once. Roughly 8.2% of the sample rests with the top ten.

The chain uses TRBV28 and TRBJ1-5; the D gene is perhaps TRBD1, from 6 matching bases. The sequencing sample was made of peripheral blood. The receptor's source is an elderly woman with COVID-19, enrolled during active disease. The DNA sequence is given as TGTGCCAGCAGTTTCCGCACAGGGTATCAGCCCCAGCATTTT. This codes for CASSFRTGYQPQHF.